This passage covers 23 T cell receptor beta chains from one sample sequenced in a study of blood T cell repertoires in COVID-19. Assay used: immunoSEQ multiplex PCR; TCRdb lists only in-frame clones, some missing. The sample lists 240,000 or so clones, over 80% occurring once. Sequencing was performed on PBMCs or T cells enriched from blood (not recorded which). The source of these receptors is a man aged 50 to 60 who had been exposed to COVID-19.

The J gene is TRBJ1-4, the V gene TRBV5-4; 9 positions match TRBD1. After removal of 5 bases from V and 6 bases from J, the junction contained 8 bases not matched to a gene. CDR3 length: 15 residues. Germline V gene data show CDR1 as SGHNT and CDR2 as YYREEE (reference sequence). CDR3 bases: TGTGCCAGCAGGAACGGACAGGGGAGAGATGAAAAACTGTTTTTT. It translates to CASRNGQGRDEKLFF. The variable domain in full, with the rest retrieved from reference TRBV5-4 and TRBJ1-4, is ETGVTQSPTHLIKTRGQQVTLRCSSQSGHNTVSWYQQALGQGPQFIFQYYREEENGRGNFPPRFSGLQFPNYSSELNVNALELDDSALYLCASRNGQGRDEKLFFGSGTQLSVL.

The rearrangement uses TRBV19 and TRBJ1-1; the match to TRBD1 covers 8 bases. In germline, CDR1 is LNHDA, CDR2 SQIVND (reference sequence). With V trimmed by 7 bases and J by 2 bases, 6 bases remained unmatched. The CDR3 is made up of 14 amino acids. The CDR3 DNA reads as TGTGCCAGTACTCGACAGGGGATAAACACTGAAGCTTTCTTT. This encodes CASTRQGINTEAFF. Filled out from reference TRBV19 and TRBJ1-1, the complete variable domain reads DGGITQSPKYLFRKEGQNVTLSCEQNLNHDAMYWYRQDPGQGLRLIYYSQIVNDFQKGDIAEGYSVSREKKESFPLTVTSAQKNPTAFYLCASTRQGINTEAFFGQGTRLTVV.

The chain recombines TRBV15 with TRBJ2-7; no reliable D call. With 1 base removed from V and 2 bases from J, the gap between germline ends came to 6 bases. The CDR3 sequence is 13 residues long. The V gene's germline CDR1 is LNHNV and CDR2 YYDKDF (reference sequence). DNA for the CDR3: TGTGCCACCAGCAGAGCGTCGGCCTACGAGCAGTACTTC. Amino acid sequence: CATSRASAYEQYF. Full variable domain (rest looked up from reference TRBV15 and TRBJ2-7): DAMVIQNPRYQVTQFGKPVTLSCSQTLNHNVMYWYQQKSSQAPKLLFHYYDKDFNNEADTPDNFQSRRPNTSFCFLDIRSPGLGDTAMYLCATSRASAYEQYFGPGTRLTVT.

This clone appeared once. DNA for the CDR3: TGTGCCAGCAGCGAGACAGGTTATGGCTACACCTTC. Its protein is CASSETGYGYTF. This chain links TRBV9 with TRBJ1-2; maybe TRBD1 (6 bases). From germline, CDR1 is SGDLS and CDR2 YYNGEE. This CDR3 comprises 12 residues. V lost 3 bases, J lost 5 bases, and 8 bases lay in between.

The rearrangement joins TRBV4-1 to TRBJ2-7; 10 nucleotides match TRBD2. The CDR3 has 15 residues. Looked up from germline, CDR1 is MGHRA and CDR2 is YSYEKL. Trimming cost V 4 bases and J 3 bases; bases outside gene matches: 6. The DNA of the CDR3 is TGCGCCAGCAGCCCTCTAGCGGGGGATAACTACGAGCAGTACTTC. As protein: CASSPLAGDNYEQYF.

The rearrangement links TRBV30 to TRBJ1-5; 7 positions match TRBD1. This CDR3 is 13 amino acids long. With 1 base clipped from V and 6 bases from J, the junction kept 3 bases outside the gene matches. In germline, CDR1 is GTSNPN, CDR2 SVGIG (reference sequence). CDR3 bases: TGTGCCTGGAGTGGACAGGGCGTTCAGCCCCAGCATTTT. Amino acids: CAWSGQGVQPQHF.

The genes are TRBV30 and TRBJ1-1, with D possibly TRBD1 on 6 matching bases. Trimming removed 2 bases from V and 2 bases from J, with 9 bases in between. Germline CDR1 is GTSNPN and CDR2 is SVGIG (reference sequence). The CDR3 is made up of 13 amino acids. CDR3 nucleotide sequence: TGTGCCTGGAGTTACAGGGATAACACTGAAGCTTTCTTT. It yields the protein CAWSYRDNTEAFF.

The rearrangement links TRBV18 to TRBJ1-4; D unresolved. Germline lookup yields CDR1 KGHSH and CDR2 LQKENI. With 3 bases removed from V and 7 bases from J, the gap between germline ends came to 12 bases. The CDR3 covers 14 residues. The CDR3 loop reads CASSPPSEGEKLFF. The DNA of the CDR3 is TGTGCCAGCTCACCCCCATCCGAGGGTGAAAAACTGTTTTTT.

The chain uses TRBV5-1 and TRBJ1-2; D gene unclear. Germline CDR1 SGHRS, CDR2 YFSETQ. The V end was cut by 0 bases, the J end by 8 bases, with 14 bases between. The CDR3 spans 14 residues. The CDR3 bases are TGCGCCAGCAGCTTGGTCGGGATGGGTGACGGCTACACCTTC. It encodes CASSLVGMGDGYTF.

The CDR3 DNA reads as TGTGCCAGTAGTATCGAGAGGTTCACTGAAGCTTTCTTT. Protein sequence: CASSIERFTEAFF. The gene calls are TRBV19 and TRBJ1-1, with D uncertain. CDR1 is LNHDA, CDR2 SQIVND, per germline (reference sequence). The CDR3 is 13 residues long. V shed 3 bases and J shed 4 bases, with 9 bases lying between them.

This clone was recorded once. The rearrangement uses TRBV19 and TRBJ2-3, with a possible D match to TRBD1 (5 bases). CDR3 length equals 13 residues. Germline CDR1 is LNHDA and CDR2 is SQIVND (reference sequence). Trimming stripped 4 bases from V and 3 bases from J, with 8 bases between. CDR3 residues: CASSTTVTDTQYF. CDR3 nucleotide sequence: TGTGCCAGTAGTACGACAGTTACAGATACGCAGTATTTT.

The chain is built from TRBV28 and TRBJ1-5; D not certain. Germline CDR1 MDHEN, CDR2 SYDVKM. V was clipped by 4 bases and J by 5 bases, with 21 bases between them. The length of the CDR3 is 17 residues. As DNA, the CDR3 is TGTGCCAGCAGTTCCCATACTCCCGAGCCGGTGGATCAGCCCCAGCATTTT. Protein: CASSSHTPEPVDQPQHF.

This clone turned up a few times. The V gene is TRBV3-1 (or the pseudogene TRBV3-2), the J gene TRBJ1-1, with a weak D call TRBD1 (5 bases). Germline loops: CDR1 LGHDT, CDR2 YNNKEL (reference sequence). This CDR3 has 14 amino acids. Trimming shortened V by 3 bases and J by 1 base, and 9 bases separated the two germline ends. The CDR3 nucleotides are TGTGCCAGCAGCCAGAAAGACAGGAACACTGAAGCTTTCTTT. Protein: CASSQKDRNTEAFF.

The genes are TRBV2 and TRBJ2-1, with TRBD2 as a possible D gene (5 bases). This CDR3 is 14 amino acids long. V lost 8 bases to trimming and J lost 3 bases, with 14 bases between them. Germline V lookup: CDR1 SNHLY, CDR2 FYNNEI. CDR3 protein: CASLPTSLYNEQFF. CDR3 DNA: TGTGCCAGCCTCCCCACTAGTCTCTACAATGAGCAGTTCTTC.

The chain combines TRBV5-4 with TRBJ2-3; 7 positions match TRBD1. V was pared by 3 bases and J by 1 base, with 11 bases of the junction left unmatched. This CDR3 has 17 amino acids. The V gene's germline CDR1 is SGHNT and CDR2 YYREEE (reference sequence). As DNA, the CDR3 is TGTGCCAGCAGCTCGAAACAACAGGGGTCGGGCACAGATACGCAGTATTTT. Encoded protein: CASSSKQQGSGTDTQYF. The full variable domain, in which reference TRBV5-4 and TRBJ2-3 provide the parts outside the CDR3, is ETGVTQSPTHLIKTRGQQVTLRCSSQSGHNTVSWYQQALGQGPQFIFQYYREEENGRGNFPPRFSGLQFPNYSSELNVNALELDDSALYLCASSSKQQGSGTDTQYFGPGTRLTVL.

CDR3 loop: CASSVEGVYNEKLFF. As DNA, the CDR3 is TGTGCCAGCAGCGTAGAGGGGGTTTATAATGAAAAACTGTTTTTT. The J gene is TRBJ1-4, the V gene TRBV9, with D tentatively TRBD1 (6 bases). Between the trimmed V and J ends, which lost 0 bases and 4 bases, there was a span of 10 bases. CDR1 is SGDLS, CDR2 YYNGEE, per germline. The CDR3 is made up of 15 amino acids.

This clone showed up just once. The chain couples TRBV9 to TRBJ2-3, with 10 bases lining up with TRBD2. V shed 4 bases, J shed 4 bases, and the junction held 6 bases outside the gene matches. Germline V gene sequence: CDR1 SGDLS, CDR2 YYNGEE. CDR3 size: 15 residues. In DNA, the CDR3 is TGTGCCAGCAGCACGACTAGCGGGTGGTCAGATACGCAGTATTTT. Translation gives CASSTTSGWSDTQYF. Full variable domain (outside the CDR3, taken from reference TRBV9 and TRBJ2-3): DSGVTQTPKHLITATGQRVTLRCSPRSGDLSVYWYQQSLDQGLQFLIQYYNGEERAKGNILERFSAQQFPDLHSELNLSSLELGDSALYFCASSTTSGWSDTQYFGPGTRLTVL.

The chain links TRBV5-1 to TRBJ1-1; D remains unclear. CDR1 SGHRS and CDR2 YFSETQ come from the germline V gene. The CDR3 contains 14 residues. V gave up 7 bases and J gave up 0 bases, with 13 bases separating them. CDR3 protein: CASAYSGLNTEAFF. CDR3 sequence (DNA): TGCGCCAGCGCGTACAGCGGGCTGAACACTGAAGCTTTCTTT.

This chain connects TRBV4-1 to TRBJ1-2; TRBD1 might be the D (6 bases). V was pared by 2 bases and J by 4 bases, with 14 bases between. Germline loops: CDR1 MGHRA, CDR2 YSYEKL. This CDR3 has 15 amino acids. The CDR3 DNA sequence: TGCGCCAGCAGCCAATCGCTACAGGGACCCTATGGCTACACCTTC. It specifies CASSQSLQGPYGYTF.

For the CDR3, the DNA is TGTGCCAGCAGTTTAGAACAGCCTAATGAAAAACTGTTTTTT. Amino acids: CASSLEQPNEKLFF. The chain employs TRBV28 and TRBJ1-4, with unresolved D. The germline V and J ends were trimmed by 2 bases and 3 bases, with 7 bases remaining between them. Germline V gives CDR1 MDHEN, CDR2 SYDVKM. The CDR3 covers 14 residues.

This clone appeared a single time. The gene calls are TRBV2 and TRBJ1-5, with 7 bases matching TRBD1. Trimming removed 4 bases from V and 7 bases from J; junction bases left unmatched: 10. Germline lookup yields CDR1 SNHLY and CDR2 FYNNEI. The CDR3 sequence is 15 residues long. The DNA for the CDR3 is TGTGCCAGCAGTGGCGTGGAGGGGGCACGGCAGCCCCAGCATTTT. This gives the protein CASSGVEGARQPQHF.

A single count supports this clone. The chain uses TRBV24-1 and TRBJ2-7; 7 bases match TRBD1. After removal of 5 bases from V and 0 bases from J, the junction contained 12 bases not matched to a gene. CDR1 and CDR2 (germline): KGHDR, SFDVKD. This CDR3 has 17 residues. CDR3 loop: CATSGGEGQMNSYEQYF. CDR3 in DNA: TGTGCCACCAGTGGAGGTGAGGGACAGATGAACTCCTACGAGCAGTACTTC.

This clone came up once. This chain connects TRBV5-1 to TRBJ2-3; 9 nucleotides align to TRBD2. CDR1 SGHRS and CDR2 YFSETQ come from the germline V gene. V was clipped by 4 bases and J by 3 bases; unmatched bases: 9. The CDR3 extends over 16 amino acids. As DNA, the CDR3 is TGCGCCAGCAGCCTAGGCCTAGCGGGGAGGACAGATACGCAGTATTTT. It encodes CASSLGLAGRTDTQYF.